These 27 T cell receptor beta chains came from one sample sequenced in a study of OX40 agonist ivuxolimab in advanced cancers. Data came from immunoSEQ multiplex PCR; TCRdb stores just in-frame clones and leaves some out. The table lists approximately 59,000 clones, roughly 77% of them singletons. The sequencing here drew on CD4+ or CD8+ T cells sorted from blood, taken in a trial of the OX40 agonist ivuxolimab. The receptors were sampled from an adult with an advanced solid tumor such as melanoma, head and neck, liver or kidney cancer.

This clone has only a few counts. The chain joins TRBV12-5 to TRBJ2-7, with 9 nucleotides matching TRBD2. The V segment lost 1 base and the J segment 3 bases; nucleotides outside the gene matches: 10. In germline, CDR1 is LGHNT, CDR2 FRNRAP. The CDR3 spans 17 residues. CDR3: CASGLGPFSGGGYEQYF. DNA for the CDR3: TGTGCTAGTGGTTTGGGTCCCTTTAGCGGGGGAGGCTACGAGCAGTACTTC.

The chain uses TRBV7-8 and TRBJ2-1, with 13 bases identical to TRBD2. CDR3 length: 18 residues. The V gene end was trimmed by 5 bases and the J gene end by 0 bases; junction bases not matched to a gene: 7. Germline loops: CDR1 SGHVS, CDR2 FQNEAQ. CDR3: CASSPGTSGDSSYNEQFF. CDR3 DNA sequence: TGTGCCAGCAGCCCCGGGACTAGCGGGGATAGCTCCTACAATGAGCAGTTCTTC. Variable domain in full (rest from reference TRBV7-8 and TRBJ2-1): GAGVSQSPRYKVAKRGQDVALRCDPISGHVSLFWYQQALGQGPEFLTYFQNEAQLDKSGLPSDRFFAERPEGSVSTLKIQRTQQEDSAVYLCASSPGTSGDSSYNEQFFGPGTRLTVL.

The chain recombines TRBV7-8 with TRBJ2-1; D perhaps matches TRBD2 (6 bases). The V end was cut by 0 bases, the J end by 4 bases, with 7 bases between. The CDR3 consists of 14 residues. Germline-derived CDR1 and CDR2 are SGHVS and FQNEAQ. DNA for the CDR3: TGTGCCAGCAGCTTAGCGGGGGGATACAATGAGCAGTTCTTC. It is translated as CASSLAGGYNEQFF.

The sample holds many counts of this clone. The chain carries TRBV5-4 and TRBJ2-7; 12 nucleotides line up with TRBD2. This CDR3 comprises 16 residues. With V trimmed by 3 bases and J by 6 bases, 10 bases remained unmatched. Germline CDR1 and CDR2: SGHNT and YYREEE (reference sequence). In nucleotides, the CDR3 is TGTGCCAGCAGCTGGACTAGCGGGGCTCAGAAGTTCGAGCAGTACTTC. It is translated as CASSWTSGAQKFEQYF.

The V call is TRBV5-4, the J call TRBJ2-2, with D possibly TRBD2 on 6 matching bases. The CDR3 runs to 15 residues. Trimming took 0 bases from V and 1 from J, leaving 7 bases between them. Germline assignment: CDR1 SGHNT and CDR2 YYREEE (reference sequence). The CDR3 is CASSLGRGNTGELFF. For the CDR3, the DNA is TGTGCCAGCAGCTTGGGGCGGGGGAACACCGGGGAGCTGTTTTTT.

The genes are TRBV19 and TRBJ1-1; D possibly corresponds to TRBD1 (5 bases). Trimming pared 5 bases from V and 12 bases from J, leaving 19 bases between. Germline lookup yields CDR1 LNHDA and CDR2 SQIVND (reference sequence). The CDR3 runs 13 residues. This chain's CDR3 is CASSLGEEGGTFF. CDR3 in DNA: TGTGCCAGTAGTCTAGGGGAGGAGGGAGGTACTTTCTTT.

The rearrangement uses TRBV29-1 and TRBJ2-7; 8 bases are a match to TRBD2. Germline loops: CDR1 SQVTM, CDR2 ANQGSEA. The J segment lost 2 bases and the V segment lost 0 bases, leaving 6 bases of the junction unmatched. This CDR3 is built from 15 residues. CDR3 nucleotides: TGCAGCGTTGAAGATCCCCGGGGGGGAGCCTACGAGCAGTACTTC. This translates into CSVEDPRGGAYEQYF.

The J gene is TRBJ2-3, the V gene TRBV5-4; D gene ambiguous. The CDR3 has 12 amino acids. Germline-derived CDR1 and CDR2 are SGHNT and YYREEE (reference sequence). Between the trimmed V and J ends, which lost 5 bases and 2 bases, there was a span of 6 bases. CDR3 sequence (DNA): TGTGCCAGCAGGCCCGACACAGATACGCAGTATTTT. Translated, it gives CASRPDTDTQYF.

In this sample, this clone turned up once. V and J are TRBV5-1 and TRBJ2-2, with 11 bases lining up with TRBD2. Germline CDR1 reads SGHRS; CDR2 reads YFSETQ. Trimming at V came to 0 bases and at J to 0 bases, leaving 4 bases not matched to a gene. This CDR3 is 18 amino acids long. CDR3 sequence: CASSLEILAGANTGELFF. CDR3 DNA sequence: TGCGCCAGCAGCTTGGAAATACTAGCGGGGGCGAACACCGGGGAGCTGTTTTTT. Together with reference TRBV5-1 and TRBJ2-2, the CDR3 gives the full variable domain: KAGVTQTPRYLIKTRGQQVTLSCSPISGHRSVSWYQQTPGQGLQFLFEYFSETQRNKGNFPGRFSGRQFSNSRSEMNVSTLELGDSALYLCASSLEILAGANTGELFFGEGSRLTVL.

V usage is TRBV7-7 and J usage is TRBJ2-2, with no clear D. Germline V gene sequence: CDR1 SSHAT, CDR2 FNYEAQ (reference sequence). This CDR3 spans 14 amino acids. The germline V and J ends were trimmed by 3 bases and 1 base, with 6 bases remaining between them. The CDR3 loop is CASSFDWNTGELFF. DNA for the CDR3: TGTGCCAGCAGCTTCGACTGGAACACCGGGGAGCTGTTTTTT.

As DNA, the CDR3 is TGTGCCAGTAGTATCGGGGGGCTCGTCTCTGAAGCTTTCTTT. This codes for CASSIGGLVSEAFF. The chain is built from TRBV19 and TRBJ1-1; D might be TRBD1 (6 bases). The CDR3 consists of 14 residues. Trimming cost V 3 bases and J 6 bases, with 14 bases left between them. Per the germline V gene, CDR1 is LNHDA and CDR2 is SQIVND (reference sequence).

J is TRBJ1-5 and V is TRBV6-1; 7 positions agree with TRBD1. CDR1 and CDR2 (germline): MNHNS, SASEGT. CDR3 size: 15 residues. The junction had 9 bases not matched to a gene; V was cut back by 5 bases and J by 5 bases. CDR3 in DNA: TGTGCCAGCAGTCGGGCCAGGGGGGGGGATCAGCCCCAGCATTTT. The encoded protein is CASSRARGGDQPQHF.

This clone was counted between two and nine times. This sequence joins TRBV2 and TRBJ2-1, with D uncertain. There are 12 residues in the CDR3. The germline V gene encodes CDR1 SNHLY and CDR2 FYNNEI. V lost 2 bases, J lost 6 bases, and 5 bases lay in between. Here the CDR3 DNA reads TGTGCCAGCAGTGAATACGTCAATGAGCAGTTCTTC. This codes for CASSEYVNEQFF. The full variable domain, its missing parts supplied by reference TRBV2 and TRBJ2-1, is EPEVTQTPSHQVTQMGQEVILRCVPISNHLYFYWYRQILGQKVEFLVSFYNNEISEKSEIFDDQFSVERPDGSNFTLKIRSTKLEDSAMYFCASSEYVNEQFFGPGTRLTVL.

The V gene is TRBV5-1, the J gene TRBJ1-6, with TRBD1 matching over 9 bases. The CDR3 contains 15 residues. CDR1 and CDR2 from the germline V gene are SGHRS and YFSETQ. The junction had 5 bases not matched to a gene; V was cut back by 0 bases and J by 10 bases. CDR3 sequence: CASSLGNRGRSPLHF. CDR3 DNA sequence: TGCGCCAGCAGCTTGGGTAACAGGGGGCGATCACCCCTCCACTTT.

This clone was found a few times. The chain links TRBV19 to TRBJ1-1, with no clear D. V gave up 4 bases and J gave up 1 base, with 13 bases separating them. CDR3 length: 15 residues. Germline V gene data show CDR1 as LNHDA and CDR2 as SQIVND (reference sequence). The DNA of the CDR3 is TGTGCCAGTAGTAGCTCCGGAGGCTGGAACACTGAAGCTTTCTTT. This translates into CASSSSGGWNTEAFF.

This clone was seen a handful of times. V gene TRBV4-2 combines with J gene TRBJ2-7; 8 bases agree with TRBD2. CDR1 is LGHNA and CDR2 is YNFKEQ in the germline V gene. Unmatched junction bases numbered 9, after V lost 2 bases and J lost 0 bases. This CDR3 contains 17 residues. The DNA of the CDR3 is TGTGCCAGCAGCCAAACACAAGCGGGGGCTGACTCCTACGAGCAGTACTTC. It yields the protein CASSQTQAGADSYEQYF.

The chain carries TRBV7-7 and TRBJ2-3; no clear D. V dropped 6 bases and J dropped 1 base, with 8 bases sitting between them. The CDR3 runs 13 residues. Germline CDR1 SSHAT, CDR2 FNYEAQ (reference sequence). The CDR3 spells CASSSDRTDTQYF. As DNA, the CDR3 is TGTGCCAGCAGTTCGGACCGCACAGATACGCAGTATTTT.

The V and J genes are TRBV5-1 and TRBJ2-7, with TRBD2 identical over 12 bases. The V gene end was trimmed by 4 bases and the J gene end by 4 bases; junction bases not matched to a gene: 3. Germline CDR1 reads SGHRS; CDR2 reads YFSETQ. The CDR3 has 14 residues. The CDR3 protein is CASSPTSGGYEQYF. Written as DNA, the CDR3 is TGCGCCAGCAGCCCGACTAGCGGGGGATACGAGCAGTACTTC.

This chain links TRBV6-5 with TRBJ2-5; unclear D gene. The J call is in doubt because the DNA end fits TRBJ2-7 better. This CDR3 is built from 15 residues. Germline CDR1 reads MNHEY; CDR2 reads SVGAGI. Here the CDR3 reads CASSYSGPGSYEQYF. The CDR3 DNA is TGTGCCAGCAGTTACTCTGGACCCGGTTCCTACGAGCAGTACTTC.

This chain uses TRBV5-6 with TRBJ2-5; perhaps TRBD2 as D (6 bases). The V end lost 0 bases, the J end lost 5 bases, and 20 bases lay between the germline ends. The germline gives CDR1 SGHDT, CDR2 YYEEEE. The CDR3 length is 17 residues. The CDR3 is CASSLVTYGAGGETQYF. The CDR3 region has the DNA TGTGCCAGCAGCTTGGTCACTTACGGCGCAGGAGGGGAGACCCAGTACTTC. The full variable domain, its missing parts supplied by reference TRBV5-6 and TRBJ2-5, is DAGVTQSPTHLIKTRGQQVTLRCSPKSGHDTVSWYQQALGQGPQFIFQYYEEEERQRGNFPDRFSGHQFPNYSSELNVNALLLGDSALYLCASSLVTYGAGGETQYFGPGTRLLVL.

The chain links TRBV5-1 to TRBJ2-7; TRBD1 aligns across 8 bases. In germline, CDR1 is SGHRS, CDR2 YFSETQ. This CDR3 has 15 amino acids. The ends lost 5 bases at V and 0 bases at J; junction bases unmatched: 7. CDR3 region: CASRLGDRSSYEQYF. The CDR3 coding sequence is TGCGCCAGCAGACTAGGGGACAGGAGCTCCTACGAGCAGTACTTC.

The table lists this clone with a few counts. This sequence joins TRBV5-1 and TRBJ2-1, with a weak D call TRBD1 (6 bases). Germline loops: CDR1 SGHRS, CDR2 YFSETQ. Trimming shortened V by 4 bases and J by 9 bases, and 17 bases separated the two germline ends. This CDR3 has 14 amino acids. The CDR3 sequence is CASSRDTTSIEQFF. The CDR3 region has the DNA TGCGCCAGCAGCCGGGACACAACGTCTATTGAGCAGTTCTTC.

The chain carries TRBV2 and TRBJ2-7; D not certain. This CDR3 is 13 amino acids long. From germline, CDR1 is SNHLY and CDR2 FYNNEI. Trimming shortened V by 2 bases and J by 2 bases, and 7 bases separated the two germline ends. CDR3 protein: CASSEREPYEQYF. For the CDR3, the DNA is TGTGCCAGCAGTGAAAGGGAACCCTACGAGCAGTACTTC. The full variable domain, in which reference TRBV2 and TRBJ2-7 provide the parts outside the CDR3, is EPEVTQTPSHQVTQMGQEVILRCVPISNHLYFYWYRQILGQKVEFLVSFYNNEISEKSEIFDDQFSVERPDGSNFTLKIRSTKLEDSAMYFCASSEREPYEQYFGPGTRLTVT.

In DNA form, the CDR3 reads TGCGCCAGCAGCCGGGGACAGGGCCACGAGCAGTACTTC. This sequence encodes CASSRGQGHEQYF. The gene calls are TRBV5-1 and TRBJ2-5; 9 bases agree with TRBD1. Near its end, the DNA agrees better with TRBJ2-7, so the J call may be wrong. Germline lookup yields CDR1 SGHRS and CDR2 YFSETQ. There are 13 residues in the CDR3.

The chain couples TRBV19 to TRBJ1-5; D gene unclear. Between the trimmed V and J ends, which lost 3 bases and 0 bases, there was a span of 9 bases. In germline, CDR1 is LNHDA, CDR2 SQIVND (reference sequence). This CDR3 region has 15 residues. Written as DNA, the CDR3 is TGTGCCAGTAGTATTCTGCCCCATAGCAATCAGCCCCAGCATTTT. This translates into CASSILPHSNQPQHF.

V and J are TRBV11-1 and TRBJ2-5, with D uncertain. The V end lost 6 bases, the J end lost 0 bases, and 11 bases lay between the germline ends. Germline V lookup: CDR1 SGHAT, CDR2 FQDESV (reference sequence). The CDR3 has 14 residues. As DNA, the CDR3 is TGTGCCAGCAGTTACTGGGCGGACCAAGAGACCCAGTACTTC. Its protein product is CASSYWADQETQYF.

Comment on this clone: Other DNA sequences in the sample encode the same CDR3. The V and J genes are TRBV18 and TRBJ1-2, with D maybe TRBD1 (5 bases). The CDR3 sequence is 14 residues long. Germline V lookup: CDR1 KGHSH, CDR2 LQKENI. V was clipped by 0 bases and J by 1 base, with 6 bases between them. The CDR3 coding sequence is TGTGCCAGCTCACCACCCGACAGTAACTATGGCTACACCTTC. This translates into CASSPPDSNYGYTF.